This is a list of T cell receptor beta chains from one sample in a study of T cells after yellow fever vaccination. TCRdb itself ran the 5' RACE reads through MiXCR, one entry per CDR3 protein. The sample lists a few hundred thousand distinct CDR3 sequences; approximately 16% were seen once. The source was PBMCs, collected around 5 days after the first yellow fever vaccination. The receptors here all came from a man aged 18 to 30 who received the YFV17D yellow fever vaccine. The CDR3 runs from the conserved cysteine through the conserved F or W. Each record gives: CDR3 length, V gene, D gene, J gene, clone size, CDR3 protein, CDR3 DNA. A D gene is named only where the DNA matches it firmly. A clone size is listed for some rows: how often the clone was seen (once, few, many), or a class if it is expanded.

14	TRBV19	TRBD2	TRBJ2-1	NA	CASRGDGSYNEQFF	TGTGCCAGTCGGGGGGACGGGTCCTACAATGAGCAGTTCTTC
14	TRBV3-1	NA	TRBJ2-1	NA	CASSQITTYNEQFF	TGTGCCAGCAGCCAAATTACGACTTACAATGAGCAGTTCTTC
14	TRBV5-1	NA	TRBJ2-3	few	CASSLATATDTQYF	TGCGCCAGCAGCTTGGCCACGGCCACAGATACGCAGTATTTT
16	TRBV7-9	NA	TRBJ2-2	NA	CARGNWRGANTGELFF	TGTGCCAGGGGTAATTGGAGGGGCGCGAACACCGGGGAGCTGTTTTTT
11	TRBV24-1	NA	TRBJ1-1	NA	CATSVGTEAFF	TGTGCCACCAGTGTCGGTACTGAAGCTTTCTTT
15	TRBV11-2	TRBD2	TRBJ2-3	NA	CASSRGLAVADTQYF	TGTGCCAGCAGCCGGGGACTAGCGGTGGCAGATACGCAGTATTTT
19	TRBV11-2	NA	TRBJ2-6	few	CASSLREARGASGANVLTF	TGTGCCAGCAGCTTAAGAGAGGCCAGGGGAGCTTCTGGGGCCAACGTCCTGACTTTC
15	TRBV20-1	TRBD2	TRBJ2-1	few	CSAGRLAWEYNEQFF	TGCAGTGCTGGTAGACTAGCGTGGGAATACAATGAGCAGTTCTTC
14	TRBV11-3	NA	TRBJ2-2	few	CASSFGTGTGELFF	TGTGCCAGCAGCTTCGGGACGGGGACCGGGGAGCTGTTTTTT
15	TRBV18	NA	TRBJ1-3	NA	CASSPQRGSGNTIYF	TGTGCCAGCTCACCACAACGGGGCTCTGGAAACACCATATATTTT
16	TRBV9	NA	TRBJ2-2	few	CASSVVPHANTGELFF	TGTGCCAGCAGCGTAGTACCCCACGCGAACACCGGGGAGCTGTTTTTT
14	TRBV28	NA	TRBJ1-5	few	CASAPGTANQPQHF	TGTGCCAGCGCCCCCGGGACGGCGAATCAGCCCCAGCATTTT
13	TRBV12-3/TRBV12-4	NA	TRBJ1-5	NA	CASSVGANQPQHF	TGTGCCAGCAGTGTCGGGGCTAATCAGCCCCAGCATTTT
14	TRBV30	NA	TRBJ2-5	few	CAWSPGRVQETQYF	TGTGCCTGGAGCCCCGGGCGGGTCCAAGAGACCCAGTACTTC
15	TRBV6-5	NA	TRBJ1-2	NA	CASSYGGILNYGYTF	TGTGCCAGCAGTTACGGCGGGATCCTTAACTATGGCTACACCTTC
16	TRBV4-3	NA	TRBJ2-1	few	CASSQTDSGSYNEQFF	TGCGCCAGCAGCCAGACAGACTCCGGCTCCTACAATGAGCAGTTCTTC
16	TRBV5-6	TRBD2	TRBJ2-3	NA	CASSIRLAGSTDTQYF	TGTGCCAGCAGCATACGACTAGCGGGCAGCACAGATACGCAGTATTTT
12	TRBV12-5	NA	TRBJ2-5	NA	CASGLPGQTQYF	TGTGCTAGTGGTTTGCCAGGTCAGACCCAGTACTTC
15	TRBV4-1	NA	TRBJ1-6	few	CASSHEGGGNSPLHF	TGCGCCAGCAGCCATGAAGGGGGGGGGAATTCACCCCTCCACTTT
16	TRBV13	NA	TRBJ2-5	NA	CASSLWSGVEGETQYF	TGTGCCAGCAGCTTATGGTCAGGGGTCGAAGGAGAGACCCAGTACTTC
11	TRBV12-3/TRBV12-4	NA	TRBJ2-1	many	CASRTDGRWFF	TGTGCCAGCAGAACGGACGGTCGCTGGTTCTTC
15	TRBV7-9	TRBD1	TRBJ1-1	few	CASSSNRGGGTEAFF	TGTGCCAGCAGCTCGAACAGGGGTGGTGGCACTGAAGCTTTCTTT
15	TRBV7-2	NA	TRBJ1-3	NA	CASSLVAGTGNTIYF	TGTGCCAGCAGCTTAGTGGCAGGGACTGGAAACACCATATATTTT
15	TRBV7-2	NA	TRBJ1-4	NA	CASSRLRARVEKLFF	TGTGCCAGCAGCCGTCTCAGGGCTCGGGTTGAAAAACTGTTTTTT
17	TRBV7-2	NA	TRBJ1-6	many	CASSSTPIVRPNSPLHF	TGTGCCAGCAGCTCAACCCCCATCGTACGCCCGAATTCACCCCTCCACTTT
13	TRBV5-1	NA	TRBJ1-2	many	CASSLEGSYGYTF	TGCGCCAGCAGCTTGGAAGGGAGCTATGGCTACACCTTC
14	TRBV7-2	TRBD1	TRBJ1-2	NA	CASSYRGVTYGYTF	TGTGCCAGCAGCTACAGGGGAGTAACCTATGGCTACACCTTC
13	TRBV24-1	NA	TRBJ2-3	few	CATSDENSDTQYF	TGTGCCACCAGTGATGAGAACTCAGATACGCAGTATTTT
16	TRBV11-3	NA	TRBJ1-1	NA	CASSLVRARLNTEAFF	TGTGCCAGCAGCTTAGTGCGGGCCAGATTGAACACTGAAGCTTTCTTT
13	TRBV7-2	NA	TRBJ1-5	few	CASSLGRTQPQHF	TGTGCCAGCAGCTTAGGACGGACTCAGCCCCAGCATTTT
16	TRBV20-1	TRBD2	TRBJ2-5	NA	CSARDSGAQWGETQYF	TGCAGTGCTAGAGATAGCGGGGCACAGTGGGGGGAGACCCAGTACTTC
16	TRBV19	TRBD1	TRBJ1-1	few	CASSIAPDRGQTEAFF	TGTGCCAGTAGTATAGCGCCGGACAGGGGGCAAACTGAAGCTTTCTTT
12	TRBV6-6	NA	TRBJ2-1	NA	CASGRHYNEQFF	TGTGCCAGCGGAAGACATTACAATGAGCAGTTCTTC
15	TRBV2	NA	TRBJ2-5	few	CASSADILRGETQYF	TGTGCCAGCAGTGCTGATATTCTGAGGGGGGAGACCCAGTACTTC
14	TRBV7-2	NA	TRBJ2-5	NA	CASSSTRTAQAQYF	TGTGCCAGCAGCTCAACCCGGACAGCGCAGGCCCAGTACTTC
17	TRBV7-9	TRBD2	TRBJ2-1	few	CASSSGLAGGYHNEQFF	TGTGCCAGCAGCTCTGGACTAGCGGGGGGGTATCACAATGAGCAGTTCTTC
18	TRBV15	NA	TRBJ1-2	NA	CATSRTTTGYGDNYGYTF	TGTGCCACCAGCAGAACTACCACAGGGTACGGGGATAACTATGGCTACACCTTC
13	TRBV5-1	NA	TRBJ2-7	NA	CASSLEQSYEQYF	TGCGCCAGCAGCTTGGAACAGTCCTACGAGCAGTACTTC
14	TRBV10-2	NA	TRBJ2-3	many	CASGSSYRTDTQYF	TGCGCCAGCGGCTCCTCCTATAGAACAGATACGCAGTATTTT
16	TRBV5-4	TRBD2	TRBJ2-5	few	CASSLTLAGGGETQYF	TGTGCCAGCAGCTTGACGCTAGCGGGGGGAGGGGAGACCCAGTACTTC
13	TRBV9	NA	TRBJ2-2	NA	CASRNPLTGELFF	TGTGCCAGCAGAAATCCGTTGACCGGGGAGCTGTTTTTT
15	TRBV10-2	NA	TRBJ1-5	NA	CASSGGGVSNQPQHF	TGCGCCAGCAGTGGGGGAGGGGTGAGCAATCAGCCCCAGCATTTT
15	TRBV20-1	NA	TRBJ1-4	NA	CSASSRPYGGEKLFF	TGCAGTGCTAGCTCCCGGCCCTATGGGGGTGAAAAACTGTTTTTT